Described below is a single T cell receptor (beta chain) sequence and its context. The clone's antigen remains unknown. Qualities for individual bases were not recorded, and no much larger clone is one base off. This entry belongs to a study of cytomegalovirus exposure and HLA in healthy donors (TCRdb year 2017). Describing the broader study: An earlier analysis of approximately 600 of the donors reported approximately 300 Gb of sequence data and roughly 110 million unique TCR beta sequences from about 200 million T cells. An early release covering roughly 640 HLA-typed donors comprised approximately 290 gigabases of sequencing data and tens of millions of unique TCR sequences. Both class I and class II loci were covered by HLA typing, at four-digit resolution. Across roughly 420 genotyped donors of the cohort, an average of roughly 200,000 unique TCR beta nucleotide sequences per donor were sequenced, and roughly a sixth of those sequences were non-productive. An earlier analysis of approximately 500 of the donors applied high-throughput TCR beta sequencing to assess whether each TCR beta V gene segment acted as functional or pseudogenic. Donor age, sex, ethnicity and CMV serostatus were compiled alongside the repertoire data. All discovery cohort repertoires had been generated on a single sequencing platform. To study patterns of TCR occurrence, a later analysis re-analyzed previously published TCR beta repertoires from 600 to 750 donors and added high-resolution HLA genotyping. Using immunosequencing, the study profiled T cell repertoires from 500 to 800 subjects and related those repertoires to cytomegalovirus serostatus. Of the roughly 400 genotyped donors, 81% fell in the genetic ancestry cluster associated with self-reported Caucasian donors. In addition to the first cohort of hundreds of subjects, a separate validation cohort of about 120 different subjects was used. Rather than drawing on any new phenotypic data, the later analysis identified candidate immune exposures from TCR beta sequences and the way those sequences occurred across donors. High-throughput TCR immunosequencing, statistical association of individual TCRs with disease status, and machine learning were combined to predict cytomegalovirus infection status. Genome-wide SNP genotypes for about 60% of the roughly 700 donors were used in a later genetic analysis, which treated that subset as a discovery cohort. The study aimed to test whether cataloging public T cell receptors could reveal signatures of past pathogen exposure. Because of strong linkage in the cohort, a few DR-DQ haplotypes were treated as single units for association and clustering. Typing coverage differed by locus: A, B, C, DRB1 and DQB1 were typed in about 629-640 donors, DQA1 in roughly 500, DPA1 in nearly 610, and DPB1 in 472. Beyond this particular receptor, the publication reports: In a later analysis, several top co-occurrence clusters were reported to appear linked to parvovirus B19, influenza, CMV and Epstein-Barr virus. According to a later genetic analysis, donors in an Asian-associated ancestry cluster had fewer N-insertions in productive TCRs than the approximately 670-donor mean. A later analysis found that TCR association rates varied across HLA loci, with DRB1 alleles showing the most associated TCRs and HLA-C alleles the fewest. V-gene and J-gene trimming of TCR beta chains was associated with a missense DCLRE1C variant in a later genetic analysis, and the association was replicated in an independent cohort. A cluster of highly shared sequence variants was judged likely to be a technical artifact of the sequencing pipeline. The presence/absence analyses assumed that sequencing depth was roughly uniform across donors, and that assumption may not be true. When HLA alleles, especially DR and DQ, strongly co-occurred, TCR associations were difficult to assign to individual alleles. In a later analysis, around 17,000 TCR beta sequences were associated with specific HLA alleles at a false discovery rate of 0.05. According to a later analysis, most CMV-associated TCR beta chains appeared to be HLA-restricted, and the HLA associations seemed to be driven largely by CMV exposure. The earlier analysis of approximately 560 of the donors excluded 15 to 20 rarely observed V segments, including chromosome 9 orphons, because counts were too low. Three of the identified cytomegalovirus-associated TCR beta chains were confirmed in vitro to be specific for cytomegalovirus antigens. The authors suggested that the approach could potentially be extended to other disease states and immunological phenotypes. The only immune exposure information available for the cohort was CMV serostatus. Most TCR sequences were seen in very few donors, while some public TCRs were found in many individuals. A further reported finding was that TCR beta sequences accurately predicted the HLA-A and HLA-B alleles for most subjects in the first cohort. Compared with equally common non-associated chains, HLA-associated TCR beta chains in a later analysis were more clonally expanded and had lower generation probabilities. Linkage disequilibrium might explain the correlated functional status among segregating V segments, but an unknown experimental factor could not be ruled out. Only TCR beta chains were sequenced in this cohort, and the absence of alpha or paired-chain data limited detectable features. In both the original and validation cohorts, the classifier was reported to diagnose cytomegalovirus status with high specificity and sensitivity. In an earlier analysis of 587 of the donors, most TCR beta V segments appeared in productive rearrangements about 87% or about 30% of the time, broadly matching IMGT annotations. Because some donors lacked HLA typing at each locus, the association tests relied only on the typed subset. The 87-base-pair reads could not distinguish some IMGT-functional V segments, including TRBV6-2 and TRBV6-3, so those segments were excluded. The study gave a list of 150 to 200 TCR beta chains associated with cytomegalovirus.

Per the germline V gene, SGHRS is the CDR1 and YFSETQ is the CDR2. Relative to germline, V is missing 7 bases and J is missing 3 bases, with 7 bases of the junction outside any gene match. Counted from cysteine to phenylalanine, this CDR3 has 15 amino acids. Of all the DNA, just the CDR3 is kept, 45 bases in frame from base 1. Library method: the immunoSEQ multiplex PCR assay. The multiplex PCR relied on a mix of 60 forward primers for TCR Vbeta segments and 13 reverse primers for TCR Jbeta segments. Amplification of the CDR3 region of rearranged TCR beta genes was performed with a multiplex PCR assay on genomic DNA. The amplified TCR beta libraries were sequenced on the Illumina HiSeq System as 87-base-pair reads. In the authors' own workflow: A later analysis tallied roughly 76 million unique TCR beta chains across the 700 or so repertoires, and approximately 9.9 million of those chains were shared by two or more donors. Raw reads were error-corrected and collapsed into unique sequences with a nearest-neighbor algorithm that merged closely related sequences to remove PCR and sequencing errors. Alignment of CDR3 sequences to IMGT reference sequences was used to assign V, D and J gene segments. Each retained sequence needed at least a six-nucleotide match to both a V gene segment and a J gene segment. A rearrangement was called productive if the CDR3 had no stop codons and remained in frame with V and J, and every other rearrangement was called non-productive. CDR3 was defined according to IMGT convention as the region running from the second conserved V-encoded cysteine to the conserved J-encoded phenylalanine. The earlier analysis of some 540 of the donors excluded any sequence lacking an unambiguous match to a single V gene segment. An earlier analysis of a few hundred of the donors classified V segments as functional when productive rearrangements were above 56.7% and as segregating when the standard deviation between donors was above 5%. To diagnose cytomegalovirus status from the catalog of TCR beta chain sequences, a statistical classification framework was built. A later analysis assigned V and J genes by comparing TCR nucleotide sequences with IMGT/GENE-DB human TR gene sequences. Using the TCRdist pipeline, a later analysis assigned CDR3 sequences along with most-parsimonious VDJ recombination scenarios. In a later analysis, each TCR beta chain was defined by its CDR3 amino acid sequence together with its V-gene family, and reads without a unique V-gene family were excluded. To address suspected cross-contamination and a sequencing artifact, a later analysis removed 550 to 750 highly shared, low-generation-probability nucleotide sequences. For each public chain, a later analysis derived a clonal expansion index from normalized ranks of inferred template counts within each repertoire. In a later analysis, generation probabilities were computed with a VDJ recombination model fitted to out-of-frame rearrangements, and the resulting probabilities were checked against IGoR. Hypergeometric tests were used in a later analysis to score TCR-TCR, TCR-HLA and TCR-CMV co-occurrence, with a repertoire-size bias correction applied to the TCR pairs. False discovery rates were estimated in a later analysis by permuting HLA or CMV assignments 20 times. In a later analysis, co-occurring TCRs were grouped with DBSCAN, and TCRdist sequence similarity was added when clustering was performed within HLA-allele-positive subsets. Repertoires with fewer than 30,000 or more than 120,000 public chains, plus five repertoires with anomalous nucleotide sharing, were excluded from co-occurrence clustering. TCRdb took this table from immuneACCESS and kept in-frame rearrangements with V and J called. Such tables lack part of the clones; where checked against another copy, unresolved V genes explain under half of the gap, and the rest is unexplained. V, J and clone size reflect that table, while D and trimming were determined from the DNA. The sample table lists roughly 110,000 clones, 77% of them with a count of one. The ten largest account for approximately 4.5% of the sample.

The cohort was made up of 500 to 800 healthy bone marrow donors. All cohort members were sampled while nominally healthy, although unrecorded immune exposures were likely present. The donor tested CMV seronegative, placing the donor among the approximately 400 seronegative members of the cohort. Every donor gave a peripheral blood sample, and the peripheral blood mononuclear cells from that sample were used for TCR beta sequencing. The Qiagen DNeasy Blood Extraction Kit was used to extract genomic DNA from the blood cell samples. The chain links TRBV5-1 with TRBJ2-2; the junction holds 9 bases that match TRBD1. Sequencing used PBMCs. The source of this sequence is a male donor in good health and CMV-seronegative. The CDR3 protein sequence reads: CASSATGGDTGELFF. The DNA reads TGCGCCAGCTCTGCGACAGGGGGGGACACCGGGGAGCTGTTTTTT.